These T cell receptor beta chains were read from a single sample in a study of identical twins. TCRdb reprocessed the 5' RACE reads via MiXCR and lists one record per CDR3 protein. The repertoire includes fewer than 550,000 distinct CDR3 sequences, roughly 15% of them detected once, and more than 0.4% sits in the top ten. This sample also appeared in a second study, on yellow fever vaccine responses in identical twins.

The sequenced sample consisted of CD4+ T cells sorted from blood. Receptors originate from a woman between 18 and 30 years old in good health. Each CDR3 is given with its conserved first and last residue. A D gene is named only where the DNA matches it firmly. Size is omitted from some rows. Given values are once, few, many or a class for expanded clones.

j_call d_call clone_size v_call cdr3_aa cdr3_nt
TRBJ1-2 TRBD1 few TRBV7-2 CASSTSRDRGGYTF TGTGCCAGCAGCACCTCCCGGGACAGGGGGGGCTACACCTTC
TRBJ2-1 TRBD1 NA TRBV14 CASSQFRGPGYNEQFF TGTGCCAGCAGCCAATTCAGGGGGCCGGGTTACAATGAGCAGTTCTTC
TRBJ2-1 TRBD2 few TRBV6-2/TRBV6-3 CASSYFGLAGVGEQFF TGTGCCAGCAGTTACTTCGGACTAGCGGGAGTGGGTGAGCAGTTCTTC
TRBJ1-6 NA few TRBV14 CASSQARRHPSPLHF TGTGCCAGCAGCCAAGCCCGCAGGCATCCTTCACCCCTCCACTTT
TRBJ2-3 TRBD2 NA TRBV24-1 CATSGRGLAGSTDTQYF TGTGCCACCAGTGGCCGAGGACTAGCGGGATCCACAGATACGCAGTATTTT
TRBJ2-2 NA few TRBV5-1 CASSPGDTGELFF TGCGCCAGCAGCCCGGGAGACACCGGGGAGCTGTTTTTT
TRBJ2-3 NA NA TRBV3-1 CASSGRGTGGRTDTQYF TGTGCCAGCAGCGGGAGGGGCACAGGGGGGCGCACAGATACGCAGTATTTT
TRBJ2-2 TRBD1 few TRBV7-9 CASSFPGDRGNTGELFF TGTGCCAGCAGCTTCCCAGGGGACAGGGGAAACACCGGGGAGCTGTTTTTT
TRBJ2-1 TRBD2 NA TRBV7-2 CANPSGGTYNEQFF TGTGCCAATCCGAGCGGGGGAACCTACAATGAGCAGTTCTTC
TRBJ2-5 TRBD2 once TRBV12-3/TRBV12-4 CASRRTSGRLGETQYF TGTGCCAGCAGGCGGACTAGCGGGAGGTTGGGGGAGACCCAGTACTTC
TRBJ2-7 TRBD2 few TRBV12-3/TRBV12-4 CASSFGPGGSYEQYF TGTGCCAGCAGTTTTGGGCCGGGAGGGAGCTACGAGCAGTACTTC
TRBJ1-1 TRBD1 few TRBV5-1 CASSSTDRVSEAFF TGCGCCAGCAGCTCAACGGACAGGGTATCTGAAGCTTTCTTT
TRBJ1-1 TRBD1 NA TRBV10-3 CAISASGTVSTEAFF TGTGCCATCAGTGCGTCCGGGACAGTATCCACTGAAGCTTTCTTT
TRBJ1-1 TRBD1 many TRBV5-6 CASSLATGGLQAFF TGTGCCAGCAGCTTGGCGACAGGGGGGTTACAAGCTTTCTTT
TRBJ2-1 TRBD2 NA TRBV5-1 CASSPTSGSWNEQFF TGCGCCAGCAGCCCAACTAGCGGGAGTTGGAATGAGCAGTTCTTC
TRBJ2-3 TRBD2 NA TRBV20-1 CSARGRREPGGDTQYF TGCAGTGCTAGGGGTCGGCGGGAGCCTGGGGGAGATACGCAGTATTTT
TRBJ2-1 TRBD2 few TRBV7-9 CASSPRLAESSYNEQFF TGTGCCAGCAGTCCCCGGCTAGCGGAGAGCTCCTACAATGAGCAGTTCTTC
TRBJ2-5 NA few TRBV19 CASSRLTRLSEETQYF TGTGCCAGTAGTCGTTTGACTAGACTGTCGGAAGAGACCCAGTACTTC
TRBJ1-6 TRBD1 few TRBV5-1 CASSPGTAESPLHF TGCGCCAGCAGCCCGGGGACAGCTGAATCACCCCTCCACTTT
TRBJ2-2 NA many TRBV10-1 CASSESGGNTGELFF TGCGCCAGCAGTGAGTCAGGGGGTAACACCGGGGAGCTGTTTTTT
TRBJ2-2 TRBD2 few TRBV5-4 CASSADSGANTGELFF TGTGCCAGCAGCGCCGATAGCGGGGCGAACACCGGGGAGCTGTTTTTT
TRBJ2-5 NA once TRBV5-1 CASSLCGMAETQYF TGCGCCAGCAGCTTGTGTGGAATGGCCGAGACCCAGTACTTC
TRBJ1-6 NA few TRBV10-3 CAIMGSYNSPLHF TGTGCCATAATGGGCTCCTATAATTCACCCCTCCACTTT
TRBJ1-1 NA NA TRBV29-1 CSVEWVNTEAFF TGCAGCGTTGAATGGGTGAACACTGAAGCTTTCTTT
TRBJ2-1 TRBD1 few TRBV12-3/TRBV12-4 CASSRDRGKHTHNEQFF TGTGCCAGCAGCCGGGACAGGGGGAAACACACACACAATGAGCAGTTCTTC
TRBJ1-3 NA NA TRBV20-1 CSARPISGNTIYF TGCAGTGCTAGACCGATCTCTGGAAACACCATATATTTT
TRBJ2-3 NA NA TRBV7-8 CASSTYTNTPTDTQYF TGTGCCAGCAGCACATACACTAATACCCCCACAGATACGCAGTATTTT
TRBJ1-2 TRBD1 once TRBV20-1 CSAAQGVNYGYTF TGCAGTGCCGCGCAGGGGGTTAACTATGGCTACACCTTC
TRBJ2-2 NA few TRBV5-1 CASSRRDTSTGELFF TGCGCCAGCAGCCGCCGGGACACGTCCACCGGGGAGCTGTTTTTT
TRBJ2-7 TRBD1 NA TRBV6-1 CASDGQGQGSEQYF TGTGCCAGTGACGGACAGGGCCAGGGCTCCGAGCAGTACTTC
TRBJ2-7 TRBD2 few TRBV24-1 CATSETGTSYEQYF TGTGCCACCAGTGAGACCGGGACTAGCTACGAGCAGTACTTC
TRBJ1-2 NA few TRBV12-3/TRBV12-4 CASSLTAGRDGYTF TGTGCCAGCAGTCTAACAGCAGGGAGGGATGGCTACACCTTC
TRBJ2-1 TRBD2 few TRBV20-1 CSALSGYSYNEQFF TGCAGTGCTCTTAGCGGGTATTCCTACAATGAGCAGTTCTTC
TRBJ1-5 TRBD1 few TRBV5-1 CASSLGGTGSSNQPQHF TGCGCCAGCAGCTTGGGGGGGACAGGGTCGAGCAATCAGCCCCAGCATTTT
TRBJ2-1 TRBD2 few TRBV4-1 CASSQLFGTSGGGYNEQFF TGCGCCAGCAGCCAACTCTTCGGGACTAGCGGGGGAGGGTACAATGAGCAGTTCTTC
TRBJ2-1 TRBD2 many TRBV29-1 CSVERGRTKNEQFF TGCAGCGTTGAACGCGGGAGAACGAAGAATGAGCAGTTCTTC
TRBJ1-1 NA many TRBV12-3/TRBV12-4 CASSLEGPEAFF TGTGCCAGCAGTTTAGAGGGTCCTGAAGCTTTCTTT